Shown below are 30 T cell receptor beta chains from a single sample sequenced in a study of T-cell reconstitution after alpha-beta-depleted transplantation in children. This sample's TCRbeta library carried unique molecular identifier barcodes. TCRdb re-called the PCR reads through MiXCR, storing one row per CDR3 protein. The table has 200,000 or so distinct CDR3 sequences, roughly 8.1% seen once. This material consisted of PBMCs, mostly from graft donor cells, taken 360 days after TCRalphabeta/CD19-depleted stem cell transplant. These receptors were taken from a male patient between 2 and 15 years old who had a stem cell transplant for acute myeloid leukemia, so the T cells may come from the graft donor.

The rearrangement links TRBV5-1 to TRBJ1-1; TRBD1 aligns across 7 bases. Trimming removed 7 bases from V and 0 bases from J; junction bases left unmatched: 9. Germline V CDR1 and CDR2: SGHRS, YFSETQ. The CDR3 consists of 15 residues. DNA for the CDR3: TGCGCCAGCGACGTGGGGGGGACAGTGAACACTGAAGCTTTCTTT. Translation gives CASDVGGTVNTEAFF.

This clonotype was detected ten times or more. The chain is built from TRBV12-3 or TRBV12-4 and TRBJ1-4, with D unclear. This CDR3 contains 15 residues. Deletions cut 2 bases from V and 6 bases from J, with 13 bases between. CDR3 protein: CASSLSGGADEKLFF. The CDR3 coding sequence is TGTGCCAGCAGTTTATCGGGAGGAGCCGATGAAAAACTGTTTTTT.

This clonotype was seen repeatedly, ten times or more. The V gene is TRBV6-5, the J gene TRBJ2-1, with a tentative D call TRBD2 (6 bases). V was pared by 0 bases and J by 0 bases, with 12 bases between. The CDR3 has 17 amino acids. CDR1 and CDR2 from the germline V gene are MNHEY and SVGAGI. The CDR3: CASSYSMAGSSYNEQFF. CDR3 DNA sequence: TGTGCCAGCAGTTACTCGATGGCGGGGAGCTCCTACAATGAGCAGTTCTTC.

The gene calls are TRBV7-8 and TRBJ1-4, with 9 nucleotides matching TRBD1. Trimming removed 1 base from V and 4 bases from J; junction bases left unmatched: 1. The germline V gene has CDR1 SGHVS and CDR2 FQNEAQ. This CDR3 region has 15 residues. CDR3 sequence (DNA): TGTGCCAGCAGCTTAGGGGACAGGGATAATGAAAAACTGTTTTTT. Its translation is CASSLGDRDNEKLFF. The full variable domain, its missing parts supplied by reference TRBV7-8 and TRBJ1-4, is GAGVSQSPRYKVAKRGQDVALRCDPISGHVSLFWYQQALGQGPEFLTYFQNEAQLDKSGLPSDRFFAERPEGSVSTLKIQRTQQEDSAVYLCASSLGDRDNEKLFFGSGTQLSVL.

This clonotype was counted many times. The rearrangement uses TRBV20-1 and TRBJ2-3; D uncertain. V lost 6 bases to trimming and J lost 0 bases, with 13 bases between them. Germline loops: CDR1 DFQATT, CDR2 SNEGSKA (reference sequence). The CDR3 sequence is 14 residues long. The CDR3 spells CSAEPRSSTDTQYF. The DNA of the CDR3 is TGCAGTGCAGAGCCCCGTAGCAGCACAGATACGCAGTATTTT.

The J gene is TRBJ2-7, the V gene TRBV11-2; TRBD2 might be the D (6 bases). The V end was cut by 2 bases, the J end by 3 bases, with 14 bases between. The CDR3 spans 15 residues. The germline V gene has CDR1 SGHAT and CDR2 FQNNGV. The CDR3 coding sequence is TGTGCCAGCAGCTTATATTTTGCCGGGGGCTACGAGCAGTACGTC. It translates to CASSLYFAGGYEQYV.

This clonotype was recorded a few times. The chain has TRBV12-5 and TRBJ2-5, with a possible D match to TRBD1 (5 bases). The V and J ends lost 2 bases and 4 bases respectively, with 23 bases between them. This CDR3 comprises 18 residues. CDR1 is LGHNT and CDR2 is FRNRAP in the germline V gene. CDR3 region: CASGLFDKKGAHSETQYF. The DNA for the CDR3 is TGTGCTAGTGGTTTGTTCGACAAAAAAGGGGCGCACTCAGAGACCCAGTACTTC.

A note on this clonotype: With a much larger clone just one base away, this may be a read error. Since no conserved phenylalanine or tryptophan closes the CDR3, a read error is the likely cause. This rearrangement joins TRBV9 to TRBJ1-1, with 7 nucleotides matching TRBD1. The junction had 0 bases not matched to a gene; V was cut back by 3 bases and J by 1 base. CDR1 and CDR2 from the germline V gene are SGDLS and YYNGEE. This CDR3 has 13 amino acids. The CDR3, as DNA: TGTGCCAGCAGCGGGGACAGGAACACTGAAGCTTTCTGT. Amino acids: CASSGDRNTEAFC.

The V call is TRBV7-2, the J call TRBJ2-5; D not certain. The CDR3 runs to 14 residues. The germline gives CDR1 SGHTA, CDR2 FQGNSA. V lost 5 bases to trimming and J lost 5 bases, with 15 bases between them. CDR3 amino acids: CASSPPQSRETQYF. CDR3 nucleotide sequence: TGTGCCAGCAGCCCCCCCCAAAGTCGGGAGACCCAGTACTTC.

At least ten counts were recorded for this clonotype. The chain recombines TRBV29-1 with TRBJ2-2, with 7 bases that match TRBD2. The CDR3 has 14 amino acids. J lost 1 base, V lost 3 bases, and 2 bases had no gene match. Germline V lookup: CDR1 SQVTM, CDR2 ANQGSEA. CDR3 in amino acids: CSVERTRNTGELFF. CDR3 in DNA: TGCAGCGTTGAGAGGACTAGGAACACCGGGGAGCTGTTTTTT.

The chain combines TRBV6-1 with TRBJ2-1; 12 bases align to TRBD2. Germline V gene lookup returns CDR1 MNHNS and CDR2 SASEGT. V lost 7 bases and J lost 6; bases outside the gene matches: 7. The CDR3 has 15 residues. CDR3 loop: CASIRLAGAINEQFF. The CDR3 nucleotides read TGTGCCAGCATTCGACTAGCGGGAGCGATCAATGAGCAGTTCTTC.

This clonotype was seen a handful of times. The chain couples TRBV20-1 to TRBJ1-1; D is unclear. This CDR3 contains 15 residues. Germline loops: CDR1 DFQATT, CDR2 SNEGSKA (reference sequence). V gave up 1 base and J gave up 3 bases, with 15 bases separating them. The CDR3 nucleotides are TGCAGTGCTAGAGTTCTTTCGTCGGCGGACACTGAAGCTTTCTTT. It encodes CSARVLSSADTEAFF.

The genes are TRBV5-6 and TRBJ2-1; 12 bases are a match to TRBD2. The CDR3 extends over 17 amino acids. In germline, CDR1 is SGHDT, CDR2 YYEEEE. V trimming: 2 bases; J trimming: 6 bases; junction bases outside the gene matches: 9. CDR3: CASSFMASGRAVNEQFF. For the CDR3, the DNA is TGTGCCAGCAGCTTCATGGCTAGCGGGAGGGCCGTCAATGAGCAGTTCTTC.

This clonotype appeared many times. The V gene is TRBV29-1, the J gene TRBJ2-2, with TRBD1 as a possible D gene (6 bases). The CDR3 extends over 13 amino acids. Germline CDR1 is SQVTM and CDR2 is ANQGSEA. The V end was cut by 4 bases, the J end by 7 bases, with 13 bases between. CDR3 sequence: CSVAGAQSGELFF. The CDR3 DNA sequence: TGCAGCGTTGCAGGGGCGCAGAGCGGGGAGCTGTTTTTT.

The chain is built from TRBV2 and TRBJ2-7, with 7 bases identical to TRBD1. V trimming: 1 base; J trimming: 3 bases; junction bases outside the gene matches: 3. The CDR3 sequence is 14 residues long. Per the germline V gene, CDR1 is SNHLY and CDR2 is FYNNEI. CDR3 sequence (DNA): TGTGCCAGCAGTGAAGGACGACAGGGCTACGAGCAGTACTTC. This codes for CASSEGRQGYEQYF.

This clonotype was seen repeatedly, ten times or more. This chain joins TRBV18 and TRBJ2-7; TRBD2 agrees at 8 bases. Germline-derived CDR1 and CDR2 are KGHSH and LQKENI. The CDR3 is 15 amino acids. V gave up 2 bases and J gave up 5 bases; unmatched junction bases: 8. The CDR3 DNA follows: TGTGCCAGCTCACCATTTGTTCGGGAGGGAGACGAGCAGTACTTC. It specifies CASSPFVREGDEQYF.

This clonotype was detected many times. This chain connects TRBV12-3 or TRBV12-4 to TRBJ2-3; a possible D gene is TRBD2 (7 bases). CDR3 length: 14 amino acids. V lost 1 base and J 3 bases, leaving 8 bases between the germline ends. The CDR3 DNA is TGTGCCAGCAGTTTAGAGGGGGGGACAGATACGCAGTATTTT. This encodes CASSLEGGTDTQYF.

There are a few counts of this clonotype. The chain recombines TRBV4-2 with TRBJ2-3, with 15 positions matching TRBD2. Trimming cost V 1 base and J 1 base; bases outside gene matches: 9. The germline V gene has CDR1 LGHNA and CDR2 YNFKEQ. The CDR3 consists of 20 residues. DNA of the CDR3: TGTGCCAGCAGCCAAGGTGGACTAGCGGGGGGGCTGTCCGGCACAGATACGCAGTATTTT. It is translated as CASSQGGLAGGLSGTDTQYF.

CDR3 loop: CAISGGARAYGYTF. CDR3 sequence (DNA): TGTGCCATCAGTGGTGGGGCCAGGGCTTATGGCTACACCTTC. This chain uses TRBV10-3 with TRBJ1-2; a weak D match, TRBD1 (5 bases). V lost 4 bases, J lost 5 bases, and 14 bases lay in between. The CDR3 runs 14 residues. CDR1 is ENHRY, CDR2 SYGVKD, per germline.

There are many counts of this clonotype. This chain links TRBV12-3 or TRBV12-4 with TRBJ1-5, with D perhaps matching TRBD1 (5 bases). The CDR3 covers 15 residues. Trimming removed 1 base from V and 4 bases from J, with 11 bases in between. CDR3 sequence (DNA): TGTGCCAGCAGTTTAGGCGGCGGGGGTAATCAGCCCCAGCATTTT. Encoded protein: CASSLGGGGNQPQHF.

CDR3 sequence (DNA): TGTGCCAGCAGCTTGGAGGCGGAGACCCAGTACTTC. It encodes CASSLEAETQYF. V gene TRBV5-5 combines with J gene TRBJ2-5; no reliable D call. Germline CDR1 SGHKS, CDR2 YYEKEE (reference sequence). The length of the CDR3 is 12 residues. The V end was cut by 0 bases, the J end by 5 bases, with 5 bases between.

This clonotype came up a few times. The chain is built from TRBV12-3 or TRBV12-4 and TRBJ2-3; 8 bases fit TRBD2. The CDR3 consists of 16 residues. The V gene end was trimmed by 1 base and the J gene end by 2 bases; junction bases not matched to a gene: 5. The CDR3 DNA follows: TGTGCCAGCAGTTTAGACGGGAGGGCCCCCACAGATACGCAGTATTTT. Translated, it gives CASSLDGRAPTDTQYF.

The chain has TRBV12-3 or TRBV12-4 and TRBJ2-5; tentative D call: TRBD1 (5 bases). CDR3 length equals 12 residues. Trimming shortened V by 5 bases and J by 4 bases, and 8 bases separated the two germline ends. The CDR3 loop is CASSRQGETQYF. CDR3 nucleotides: TGTGCCAGCAGTAGGCAGGGAGAGACCCAGTACTTC.

The gene calls are TRBV9 and TRBJ2-7; D gene unclear. The ends were cut back, 4 bases at V and 0 bases at J, with 14 bases in the middle. The CDR3 is 15 amino acids. Germline lookup yields CDR1 SGDLS and CDR2 YYNGEE. The CDR3 DNA sequence: TGTGCCAGCAGCCCCACACTTTTCAGCTCCTACGAGCAGTACTTC. Translation: CASSPTLFSSYEQYF.

Comments on this clonotype: Here the CDR3 omits its conserved ending phenylalanine or tryptophan, so a read error is the likely source. This chain joins TRBV18 and TRBJ1-2; D uncertain. The CDR3 length is 13 residues. Germline V gene sequence: CDR1 KGHSH, CDR2 LQKENI. Trimming removed 2 bases from V and 3 bases from J, with 7 bases in between. CDR3 amino acids: CASSPVEYYGYTS. DNA of the CDR3: TGTGCCAGCTCACCAGTAGAGTACTATGGCTACACCTCC.

This clonotype was counted a few times. This rearrangement joins TRBV4-2 to TRBJ1-2; TRBD1 is a possible D gene (6 bases). The CDR3 length is 13 residues. V was shortened by 0 bases and J by 8 bases, with 10 bases between the two germline ends. The V gene's germline CDR1 is LGHNA and CDR2 YNFKEQ. Written as DNA, the CDR3 is TGTGCCAGCAGCCAAGAAGGGGGTAGCGGCTACACCTTC. Its protein is CASSQEGGSGYTF.

This clonotype was recorded at least ten times. This chain links TRBV7-8 with TRBJ2-3; 10 bases fit TRBD1. V lost 2 bases, J lost 4 bases, and 6 bases stayed unmatched. This CDR3 contains 16 residues. Germline CDR1 is SGHVS and CDR2 is FQNEAQ. The CDR3 is CASSLRDRGWADTQYF. Written as DNA, the CDR3 is TGTGCCAGCAGCTTAAGGGACAGGGGATGGGCAGATACGCAGTATTTT.

This clonotype was observed at least ten times. The rearrangement uses TRBV12-3 or TRBV12-4 and TRBJ1-4; tentatively, D is TRBD1 (6 bases). V lost 4 bases and J lost 6, with 12 bases in between. The CDR3 runs 14 residues. As DNA, the CDR3 is TGTGCCAGCAGTTACACAGGGAGTGATGAAAAACTGTTTTTT. Its protein is CASSYTGSDEKLFF.

This clonotype was counted ten times or more. The chain is built from TRBV18 and TRBJ2-3, with D perhaps matching TRBD2 (7 bases). V lost 2 bases and J lost 7, with 13 bases in between. Germline lookup yields CDR1 KGHSH and CDR2 LQKENI. The CDR3 extends over 14 amino acids. The CDR3 loop reads CASSPGGGLYTQYF. CDR3 bases: TGTGCCAGCTCACCAGGCGGGGGCCTATATACGCAGTATTTT.

This clonotype was observed a handful of times. This rearrangement joins TRBV3-1 to TRBJ2-7; D assignment may be TRBD1 or TRBD2 (5 bases each). The CDR3 runs to 20 residues. From germline, CDR1 is LGHDT and CDR2 YNNKEL (reference sequence). V was clipped by 0 bases and J by 2 bases, with 26 bases between them. This CDR3 reads CASSQDPGPRGVASTYEQYF. CDR3 bases: TGTGCCAGCAGCCAAGATCCGGGACCCAGAGGGGTAGCGTCGACCTACGAGCAGTACTTC.